This TCR beta chain was captured by sequencing in a study of T cells after yellow fever vaccination. Germline assignment: CDR1 LGHNA and CDR2 YNFKEQ. V lost 3 bases, J lost 6 bases, and 5 bases stayed unmatched. The CDR3 has 15 amino acids. TCRdb reprocessed the 5' RACE reads via MiXCR and lists one record per CDR3 protein. The sample consists of about 320,000 distinct CDR3 sequences, around 6.8% of them appearing once. This clonotype came up a few times. The rearrangement uses TRBV4-2 and TRBJ2-1; 10 bases are a match to TRBD2. The sequences come from PBMCs, collected around 45 days after the first yellow fever vaccination. The origin of this receptor is a man between 18 and 29 years old who received the YFV17D yellow fever vaccine. This chain's CDR3 is CASSQRTSGGNEQFF. As DNA, the CDR3 is TGTGCCAGCAGCCAGAGGACTAGCGGCGGCAATGAGCAGTTCTTC.